This T cell receptor (beta chain) was obtained from a study of cytomegalovirus exposure and HLA in healthy donors. General study results and limits: CMV antigen specificity of a few CMV-associated chains was confirmed in vitro. Researchers had no immune exposure information except CMV serostatus available.

It was with 60 Vbeta and 13 Jbeta primers that the PCR ran. The data were produced by immunoSEQ multiplex PCR, yet TCRdb's version contains in-frame clones alone and is incomplete. The repertoire includes around 50,000 clones, approximately 83% of them detected once, and roughly 4.5% sits in the top ten. As for this clone: Antigen unknown.

Healthy bone marrow donors supplied every sample. The study sampled nominally healthy donors, though unrecorded immune exposures were likely. The sequence came from a man aged 25-45 years in good health and CMV-seronegative. The sample consisted of PBMCs.

This CDR3 reads CASSSGYNSPLHF. The CDR3 bases are TGTGCCAGCAGTTCGGGGTATAATTCACCCCTCCACTTT. The chain couples TRBV27 to TRBJ1-6; D call uncertain. The CDR3 runs 13 residues. V was clipped by 4 bases and J by 4 bases, with 5 bases between them. Germline loops: CDR1 MNHEY, CDR2 SMNVEV (reference sequence).